The 10 T cell receptor beta chains given below trace back to one sample, sequenced in a study of control samples from healthy donors and cancer patients (dated by TCRdb to the early 2020s). Receptor amplification or capture employed the immunoSEQ multiplex PCR assay. As stored in TCRdb, this immuneACCESS dataset retains in-frame rearrangements with V and J assigned. A fraction of the clones does not appear; measured against another copy, unresolved V genes explain less than half of the discrepancy, and the remainder lacks a known reason. The sample table contains 80,000 to 100,000 clones; only one count was recorded for around 88% of them. The ten largest clones add up to roughly 14% of the sample. The sequencing sample was made of blood. The receptors shown here come from a man between 25 and 39 years old in good health.

This clone was observed once. The chain is built from TRBV30 and TRBJ1-2; D not certain. The CDR3 sequence is 14 residues long. The ends were cut back, 0 bases at V and 3 bases at J, with 11 bases in the middle. Germline CDR1 is GTSNPN and CDR2 is SVGIG (reference sequence). DNA for the CDR3: TGTGCCTGGAGTGTACCTGGGAATGACTATGGCTACACCTTC. Residues: CAWSVPGNDYGYTF.

The chain has TRBV6-5 and TRBJ2-3, with D possibly matching TRBD2 (6 bases). This CDR3 contains 15 residues. V lost 6 bases, J lost 6 bases, and 19 bases lay in between. CDR1 and CDR2 from the germline V gene are MNHEY and SVGAGI. The CDR3 DNA follows: TGTGCCAGCAGGCCCCCGAACGGGGCGGGGGATACGCAGTATTTT. This sequence encodes CASRPPNGAGDTQYF.

This chain uses TRBV11-2 with TRBJ2-3; perhaps TRBD2 as D (6 bases). The CDR3 runs 15 residues. Trimming cost V 5 bases and J 1 base, with 13 bases left between them. Germline V CDR1 and CDR2: SGHAT, FQNNGV. The CDR3 loop reads CASSPRGFRTDTQYF. In nucleotides, the CDR3 is TGTGCCAGCAGCCCTCGGGGGTTCCGCACAGATACGCAGTATTTT.

The chain recombines TRBV3-1 (or the pseudogene TRBV3-2) with TRBJ2-1; perhaps TRBD1 as D (5 bases). This CDR3 comprises 13 residues. The germline V gene has CDR1 LGHDT and CDR2 YNNKEL (reference sequence). The V and J ends lost 3 bases and 6 bases respectively, with 9 bases between them. The CDR3 loop reads CASSHIRANEQFF. CDR3 DNA: TGTGCCAGCAGCCATATCAGGGCCAATGAGCAGTTCTTC.

CDR3 DNA sequence: TGTGCCAGCACCGATCTGGGGGGCGAGCAGTACTTC. As protein: CASTDLGGEQYF. The rearrangement uses TRBV6-5 and TRBJ2-7; tentative D call: TRBD2 (6 bases). CDR1 is MNHEY, CDR2 SVGAGI, per germline. V dropped 7 bases and J dropped 6 bases, with 13 bases sitting between them. CDR3 length: 12 amino acids.

This sequence joins TRBV2 and TRBJ2-7, with TRBD1 matching over 11 bases. Germline CDR1 reads SNHLY; CDR2 reads FYNNEI. This CDR3 is 15 amino acids long. With 6 bases clipped from V and 0 bases from J, the junction kept 4 bases outside the gene matches. CDR3 sequence reads: CASRTGTGGSYEQYF. CDR3 coding DNA: TGTGCCAGCAGAACCGGGACAGGGGGCTCCTACGAGCAGTACTTC.

A single count supports this clone. The chain recombines TRBV24-1 with TRBJ2-2, with no clear D. Germline CDR1 is KGHDR and CDR2 is SFDVKD. CDR3 length equals 14 residues. V was cut by 10 bases and J by 0 bases, with 11 bases left in between. The CDR3 here is CATGVESNTGELFF. The CDR3 region has the DNA TGTGCCACAGGAGTAGAGTCGAACACCGGGGAGCTGTTTTTT.

This clone was observed a few times. The V and J genes are TRBV18 and TRBJ1-5; TRBD1 might be the D (6 bases). Trimming left V 1 base short and J 9 bases short, with 13 bases between. This CDR3 region has 14 residues. Germline-derived CDR1 and CDR2 are KGHSH and LQKENI. In DNA form, the CDR3 reads TGTGCCAGCTCACCACGACAGGTGGAGTCGCCCCAGCATTTT. Protein sequence: CASSPRQVESPQHF.

The genes are TRBV28 and TRBJ1-5; D perhaps matches TRBD1 (5 bases). Germline CDR1 MDHEN, CDR2 SYDVKM. V gave up 7 bases and J gave up 3 bases, with 13 bases separating them. The length of the CDR3 is 14 residues. The CDR3 DNA follows: TGTGCCAGCATTCGGGCGGGACTCAATCAGCCCCAGCATTTT. Protein product: CASIRAGLNQPQHF.

The J gene is TRBJ1-2, the V gene TRBV3-1 (or the pseudogene TRBV3-2), with D maybe TRBD1 (5 bases). Deletions cut 0 bases from V and 3 bases from J, with 5 bases between. This CDR3 has 13 amino acids. Germline V gives CDR1 LGHDT, CDR2 YNNKEL (reference sequence). CDR3 sequence (DNA): TGTGCCAGCAGCCAAGACAGGGACTATGGCTACACCTTC. It encodes CASSQDRDYGYTF.